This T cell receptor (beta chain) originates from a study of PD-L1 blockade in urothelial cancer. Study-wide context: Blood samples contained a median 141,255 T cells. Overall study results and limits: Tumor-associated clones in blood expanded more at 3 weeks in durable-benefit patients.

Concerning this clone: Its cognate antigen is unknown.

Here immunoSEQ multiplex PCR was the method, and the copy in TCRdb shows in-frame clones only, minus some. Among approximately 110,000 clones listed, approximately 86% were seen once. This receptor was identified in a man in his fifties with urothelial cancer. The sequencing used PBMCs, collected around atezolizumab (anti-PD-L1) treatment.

The DNA of the CDR3 is TGCAGTGCTAGGAGCCGTGAGACCCAGTACTTC. It is translated as CSARSRETQYF. This chain joins TRBV20-1 and TRBJ2-5; D unresolved. V lost 3 bases to trimming and J lost 5 bases, with 7 bases between them. Germline CDR1 is DFQATT and CDR2 is SNEGSKA (reference sequence). The CDR3 length is 11 residues.